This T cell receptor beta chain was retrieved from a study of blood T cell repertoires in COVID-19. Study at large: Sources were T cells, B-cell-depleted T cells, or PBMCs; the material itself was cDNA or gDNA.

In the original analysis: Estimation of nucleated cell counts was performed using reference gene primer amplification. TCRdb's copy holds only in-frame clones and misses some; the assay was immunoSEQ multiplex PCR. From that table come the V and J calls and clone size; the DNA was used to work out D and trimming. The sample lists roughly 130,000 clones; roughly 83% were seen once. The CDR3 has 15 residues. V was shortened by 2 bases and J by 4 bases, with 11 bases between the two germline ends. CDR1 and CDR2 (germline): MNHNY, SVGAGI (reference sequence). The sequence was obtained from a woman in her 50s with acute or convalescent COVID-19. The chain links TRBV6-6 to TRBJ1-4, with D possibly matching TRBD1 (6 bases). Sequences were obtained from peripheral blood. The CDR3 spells CASSYLTGLNEKLFF. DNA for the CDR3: TGTGCCAGCAGTTACCTGACAGGACTTAATGAAAAACTGTTTTTT.